The rows below give T cell receptor beta chains drawn from one sample of a study of blood T cells in healthy people across ages. Each CDR3 protein is one row after TCRdb ran MiXCR on the 5' RACE reads. The sample consists of 540,000 or so distinct CDR3 sequences, around 24% of them appearing once. These data also formed part of another study, on T cells of mothers and their children.

The source material was blood. The receptors come from a boy younger than 18 in good health. Both conserved end residues are part of each CDR3. The D gene is left open where the match is weak. Clone size is stated in some rows and not others, as once, few, many or a class when expanded.

V: TRBV7-9
D: TRBD2
size: few
J: TRBJ2-1
DNA: TGTGCCAGCATTGGGACTAGCGGGGGGAATGAGCAGTTCTTC
CDR3: CASIGTSGGNEQFF

V: TRBV15
D: NA
size: NA
J: TRBJ2-5
DNA: TGTGCCACCAGCAAAGCCCTAGAGACCCAGTACTTC
CDR3: CATSKALETQYF

V: TRBV20-1
D: TRBD2
size: many
J: TRBJ2-7
DNA: TGCAGTGCTACCCTAGCGGGGCCTTCCTACGAGCAGTACTTC
CDR3: CSATLAGPSYEQYF

V: TRBV27
D: NA
size: few
J: TRBJ1-5
DNA: TGTGCCAGCAGCTTAATGGGGGGGAATCAGCCCCAGCATTTT
CDR3: CASSLMGGNQPQHF

V: TRBV5-5
D: NA
size: few
J: TRBJ2-5
DNA: TGTGCCAGCAGCTGGGCAGGACAGACGGAGACCCAGTACTTC
CDR3: CASSWAGQTETQYF

V: TRBV5-1
D: NA
size: many
J: TRBJ2-4
DNA: TGCGCCAGCAGCTTGGGGGAGGAGGTTACGGCCAAAAACATTCAGTACTTC
CDR3: CASSLGEEVTAKNIQYF

V: TRBV5-1
D: NA
size: NA
J: TRBJ1-1
DNA: TGCGCCAGCAGCTTGCCGAGTGCGAGTGAAGCTTTCTTT
CDR3: CASSLPSASEAFF

V: TRBV20-1
D: TRBD2
size: NA
J: TRBJ2-5
DNA: TGCAGTGCTAGAGGACAAGCGGGAGGGGAGACCCAGTACTTC
CDR3: CSARGQAGGETQYF

V: TRBV7-3
D: NA
size: few
J: TRBJ2-1
DNA: TGTGCCAGCAGCTTAACAGAGAGCGATGAGCAGTTCTTC
CDR3: CASSLTESDEQFF

V: TRBV19
D: TRBD2
size: few
J: TRBJ2-7
DNA: TGTGCCAGTAGCATTGCTCTAGCGGGAGGATACGAGCAGTACTTC
CDR3: CASSIALAGGYEQYF

V: TRBV6-5
D: TRBD1
size: NA
J: TRBJ1-4
DNA: TGTGCCAGCAGAATGGGACAGGTTAATGAAAAACTGTTTTTT
CDR3: CASRMGQVNEKLFF

V: TRBV28
D: TRBD2
size: NA
J: TRBJ2-1
DNA: TGTGCCAGCCTGACTAGCGGGAGTAGGTACAATGAGCAGTTCTTC
CDR3: CASLTSGSRYNEQFF

V: TRBV20-1
D: NA
size: NA
J: TRBJ2-3
DNA: TGCAGTGCGGAAGTGTCCCCAGATACGCAGTATTTT
CDR3: CSAEVSPDTQYF

V: TRBV29-1
D: TRBD1
size: few
J: TRBJ2-1
DNA: TGCAGCGTTGAAGCCCCGGGACAGGACTGCAATGAGCAGTTCTTC
CDR3: CSVEAPGQDCNEQFF

V: TRBV7-9
D: TRBD2
size: NA
J: TRBJ2-4
DNA: TGTGCCAGCAGGGCCTCACTAGCGGAGGGAGCCAAAAACATTCAGTACTTC
CDR3: CASRASLAEGAKNIQYF

V: TRBV5-1
D: NA
size: NA
J: TRBJ2-6
DNA: TGCGCCAGCAGCTTGGGACAGGACCGCTCTGGGGCCAACGTCCTGACTTTC
CDR3: CASSLGQDRSGANVLTF

V: TRBV20-1
D: NA
size: NA
J: TRBJ2-7
DNA: TGCAGTGCTGGAGGGGTGAGGGAGCAGTACTTC
CDR3: CSAGGVREQYF

V: TRBV11-2
D: TRBD1
size: NA
J: TRBJ1-3
DNA: TGTGCCAGCAGCCTACCGGGACAGGGACGGAACACCGTATATTTT
CDR3: CASSLPGQGRNTVYF

V: TRBV5-1
D: NA
size: NA
J: TRBJ2-7
DNA: TGCGCCAGCAGCTTGACGGGGGTACCGAGGGACGAGCAGTACTTC
CDR3: CASSLTGVPRDEQYF

V: TRBV29-1
D: TRBD2
size: NA
J: TRBJ2-7
DNA: TGCAGCGTGGCCCCGGGACTAGCCTTGGGGGAGCAGTACTTC
CDR3: CSVAPGLALGEQYF

V: TRBV27
D: NA
size: NA
J: TRBJ2-3
DNA: TGTGCCAGCAGTTTTGAGAGTCCGACAGATACGCGGTATTTT
CDR3: CASSFESPTDTRYF

V: TRBV9
D: NA
size: NA
J: TRBJ1-6
DNA: TGTGCCAGCAGCGTAGTCCCCTTTTCGGCCCTCCACTTT
CDR3: CASSVVPFSALHF

V: TRBV4-1
D: NA
size: few
J: TRBJ1-4
DNA: TGCGCCAGCAGCCTCAGGACAGTTGAAAAACTGTTTTTT
CDR3: CASSLRTVEKLFF

V: TRBV15
D: NA
size: few
J: TRBJ1-2
DNA: TGTGCCACCAGCAGAGATTTGGCAGCAAAGCGCTATGGCTACACCTTC
CDR3: CATSRDLAAKRYGYTF

V: TRBV20-1
D: NA
size: many
J: TRBJ2-5
DNA: TGCAGTGCACGCCTCAGGGGGGTCCGGGAGACCCAGTACTTC
CDR3: CSARLRGVRETQYF

V: TRBV4-1
D: TRBD2
size: few
J: TRBJ2-7
DNA: TGCGCCAGCAGCCAAGGTAGTGGACTAGAGCCCTACGAGCAGTACTTC
CDR3: CASSQGSGLEPYEQYF

V: TRBV6-5
D: TRBD2
size: few
J: TRBJ2-1
DNA: TGTGCCAGCAGACCGGGACTAGCGAACAATGAGCAGTTCTTC
CDR3: CASRPGLANNEQFF

V: TRBV12-3/TRBV12-4
D: TRBD2
size: NA
J: TRBJ2-7
DNA: TGTGCCAGCAGGGCTAGCGGCGGGTCCTACGAGCAGTACTTC
CDR3: CASRASGGSYEQYF

V: TRBV6-1
D: NA
size: NA
J: TRBJ1-1
DNA: TGTGCCAGCAGTCACCTGGTCCCGAACACTGAAGCTTTCTTT
CDR3: CASSHLVPNTEAFF

V: TRBV7-2
D: TRBD1
size: few
J: TRBJ1-4
DNA: TGTGCCAGCAGCTTCGGGACAGCAACTAATGAAAAACTGTTTTTT
CDR3: CASSFGTATNEKLFF

V: TRBV28
D: TRBD2
size: few
J: TRBJ2-7
DNA: TGTGCCATCGAGCGGGAGGGAAACTACGAGCAGTACTTC
CDR3: CAIEREGNYEQYF

V: TRBV29-1
D: NA
size: few
J: TRBJ2-2
DNA: TGCAGCGTTGCGGCAGCGACCGGGGAGCTGTTTTTT
CDR3: CSVAAATGELFF

V: TRBV5-4
D: NA
size: NA
J: TRBJ1-2
DNA: TGTGCCAGCAGCTCCCCCGACAACTATGGCTACACCTTC
CDR3: CASSSPDNYGYTF

V: TRBV24-1
D: TRBD1
size: many
J: TRBJ2-1
DNA: TGTGCCACCAGCGACGACCTACAGACAGGGCGCAATGAGCAGTTCTTC
CDR3: CATSDDLQTGRNEQFF

V: TRBV5-1
D: NA
size: many
J: TRBJ2-4
DNA: TGCGCCAGCAGCTTGGTGCCAGAAGACATTCAGTACTTC
CDR3: CASSLVPEDIQYF

V: TRBV7-2
D: TRBD1
size: NA
J: TRBJ1-2
DNA: TGTGCCAGCACCGCCGGGACAGGGCATGGCTACACCTTC
CDR3: CASTAGTGHGYTF

V: TRBV27
D: NA
size: few
J: TRBJ2-5
DNA: TGCGCCAGCAGTTTTCGGGGGCACCAAGAGACCCAGTACTTC
CDR3: CASSFRGHQETQYF

V: TRBV6-2/TRBV6-3
D: TRBD2
size: few
J: TRBJ2-1
DNA: TGTGCCAGCGGTTACGGGACTAGCGGGGGCAATGAGCAGTTCTTC
CDR3: CASGYGTSGGNEQFF

V: TRBV7-3
D: TRBD2
size: NA
J: TRBJ2-1
DNA: TGTGCCAGCAGCTTATATGGGCTAGCGGGTAACGTTTACAATGAGCAGTTCTTC
CDR3: CASSLYGLAGNVYNEQFF

V: TRBV5-1
D: NA
size: few
J: TRBJ2-1
DNA: TGCGCCAGCAGCCCCAGGAGGAGTGAACCGAACAATGAGCAGTTCTTC
CDR3: CASSPRRSEPNNEQFF

V: TRBV6-5
D: NA
size: NA
J: TRBJ1-2
DNA: TGTGCCAGCAGTTACTCGCGGGAATCCTATGGCTACACCTTC
CDR3: CASSYSRESYGYTF

V: TRBV24-1
D: TRBD2
size: NA
J: TRBJ2-1
DNA: TGTGCCACCAGTACCGGACTAGCTTCCGAGCAGTTCTTC
CDR3: CATSTGLASEQFF

V: TRBV10-3
D: NA
size: NA
J: TRBJ1-1
DNA: TGTGCCATCAGGGAGCGGCCGAACACTGAAGCTTTCTTT
CDR3: CAIRERPNTEAFF

V: TRBV5-8
D: TRBD1
size: NA
J: TRBJ1-1
DNA: TGTGCCAGCCGCGAGCCCCTTACAGGGGGCACTGAAGCTTTCTTT
CDR3: CASREPLTGGTEAFF